This TCR beta chain comes out of a study of T cells in Graves' hyperthyroidism and ophthalmopathy. Study findings and constraints: Most thyroid clonotypes expanded above 0.001 appeared in blood too. Ophthalmopathy and stable hyperthyroidism were told apart by a 13 V-J model.

Graves' hyperthyroidism showing no ophthalmopathy progression within 18 months was considered stable. This clonotype was seen repeatedly, ten times or more. Its antigen is unidentified. Amplified TCR beta CDR3 regions came from RNA transcripts. HTBI primers drove first-round RT-PCR of the TCR CDR3. TCRdb fed the multiplex PCR reads into MiXCR, producing one record per CDR3 protein. The sample holds hundreds of thousands of distinct CDR3 sequences, over 15% seen once. Looked up from germline, CDR1 is SQVTM and CDR2 is ANQGSEA. The CDR3 spans 10 residues. The ends were cut back, 5 bases at V and 8 bases at J, with 7 bases in the middle.

This sequence originates from a woman aged 18-35 years with Graves' hyperthyroidism. The genes are TRBV29-1 and TRBJ1-3; D may be TRBD1 (5 bases). The sequenced material came from blood. The CDR3 spells CSVWGDTIYF. DNA for the CDR3: TGCAGCGTTTGGGGGGACACCATATATTTT.